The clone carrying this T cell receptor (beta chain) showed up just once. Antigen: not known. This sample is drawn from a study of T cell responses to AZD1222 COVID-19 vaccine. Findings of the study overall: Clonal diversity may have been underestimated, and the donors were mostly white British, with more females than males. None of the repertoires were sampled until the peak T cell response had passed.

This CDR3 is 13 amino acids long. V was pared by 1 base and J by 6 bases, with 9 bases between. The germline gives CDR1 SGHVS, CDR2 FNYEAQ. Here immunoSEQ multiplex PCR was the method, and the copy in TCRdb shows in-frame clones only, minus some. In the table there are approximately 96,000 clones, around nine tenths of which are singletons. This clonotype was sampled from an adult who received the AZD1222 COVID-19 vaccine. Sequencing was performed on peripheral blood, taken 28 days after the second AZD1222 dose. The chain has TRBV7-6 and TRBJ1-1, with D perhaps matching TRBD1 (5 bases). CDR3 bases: TGTGCCAGCAGCTTAGGGTGGGGGGCTGAAGCTTTCTTT. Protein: CASSLGWGAEAFF.